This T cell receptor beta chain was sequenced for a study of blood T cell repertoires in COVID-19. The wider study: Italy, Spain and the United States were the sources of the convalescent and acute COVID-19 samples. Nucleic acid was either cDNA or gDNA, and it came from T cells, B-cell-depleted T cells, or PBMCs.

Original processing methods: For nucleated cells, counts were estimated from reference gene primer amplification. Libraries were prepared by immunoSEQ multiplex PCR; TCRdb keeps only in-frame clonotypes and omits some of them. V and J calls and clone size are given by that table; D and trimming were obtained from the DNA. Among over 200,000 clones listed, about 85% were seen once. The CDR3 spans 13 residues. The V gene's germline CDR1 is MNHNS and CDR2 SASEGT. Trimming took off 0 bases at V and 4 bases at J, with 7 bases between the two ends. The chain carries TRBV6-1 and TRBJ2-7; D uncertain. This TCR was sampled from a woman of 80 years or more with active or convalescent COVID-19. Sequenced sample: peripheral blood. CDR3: CASSEAMSYEQYF. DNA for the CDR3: TGTGCCAGCAGTGAAGCGATGAGTTACGAGCAGTACTTC.